This is a list of T cell receptor beta chains from one sample in a study of blood T cell repertoires in COVID-19. TCRdb's copy holds only in-frame clones and misses some; the assay was immunoSEQ multiplex PCR. This table holds a few hundred thousand clones, 75% to 85% found once. Sequenced: PBMCs or T cells enriched from blood (not recorded which). All receptors come from a man aged 25 to 40 with acute COVID-19. CDR3s include the opening cysteine and the closing phenylalanine or tryptophan. D genes are given only for firm matches. Only part of the rows carry a size: once, few, many, or a class if the clone is expanded.

>-|-|TRBV10-2|TRBJ1-5
CASSLRQNNQPQHF
TGCGCCAGCAGCCTCAGACAGAACAATCAGCCCCAGCATTTT
>-|-|TRBV28|TRBJ2-2
CASTYYTGNTGELFF
TGTGCCAGCACCTATTATACAGGGAACACCGGGGAGCTGTTTTTT
>-|-|TRBV29-1|TRBJ2-2
CSIQQDTGELFF
TGCAGCATCCAACAGGACACCGGGGAGCTGTTTTTT
>-|-|TRBV28|TRBJ1-1
CASSLTVARRDTEAFF
TGTGCCAGCAGTTTAACTGTAGCCCGTCGGGACACTGAAGCTTTCTTT
>TRBD2|-|TRBV10-2|TRBJ2-3
CASSTGGQTDTQYF
TGCGCCAGCAGTACGGGGGGGCAGACAGATACGCAGTATTTT
>-|-|TRBV19|TRBJ2-2
CASSLLIGATGELFF
TGTGCCAGTAGTCTCTTAATAGGAGCAACCGGGGAGCTGTTTTTT
>TRBD1|-|TRBV9|TRBJ1-2
CASSVAVETGAYGYTF
TGTGCCAGCAGCGTAGCGGTAGAGACAGGGGCCTATGGCTACACCTTC
>TRBD1|once|TRBV5-1|TRBJ1-4
CASSWDSSMSEKLFF
TGCGCCAGCAGCTGGGACAGTTCGATGAGCGAAAAACTGTTTTTT
>-|-|TRBV21-1|TRBJ1-1
CASSNGGNTEAFF
TGTGCCAGCAGCAACGGTGGGAACACTGAAGCTTTCTTT
>-|-|TRBV7-9|TRBJ1-2
CASSLVQGIGYGYTF
TGTGCCAGCAGCTTAGTACAGGGCATCGGCTATGGCTACACCTTC
>-|-|TRBV29-1|TRBJ1-6
CSVYGLRRECSPLHF
TGCAGCGTTTACGGACTCCGACGGGAGTGTTCACCCCTCCACTTT
>TRBD1|-|TRBV27|TRBJ1-1
CASRLGGAPNTEAFF
TGTGCCAGCAGACTAGGGGGCGCGCCGAACACTGAAGCTTTCTTT
>-|-|TRBV6-5|TRBJ2-7
CASRAGTSLWEQYF
TGTGCCAGCAGAGCCGGGACATCCCTTTGGGAGCAGTACTTC
>-|-|TRBV5-1|TRBJ2-2
CASRLTLQGLNTGELFF
TGCGCCAGCAGACTCACCCTGCAGGGGCTAAACACCGGGGAGCTGTTTTTT
>-|-|TRBV5-4|TRBJ1-1
CASSLIQGTEAFF
TGTGCCAGCAGCTTAATCCAGGGGACTGAAGCTTTCTTT
>TRBD1|-|TRBV28|TRBJ1-2
CASSDSGQGYYGYTF
TGTGCCAGCAGTGACTCGGGACAGGGTTACTATGGCTACACCTTC
>-|-|TRBV28|TRBJ1-5
CASSLEGRSNQPQHF
TGTGCCAGCAGTTTAGAGGGGAGGAGCAATCAGCCCCAGCATTTT
>TRBD1|-|TRBV27|TRBJ1-2
CASTDLQGYGYTF
TGTGCCAGCACTGATTTACAGGGGTATGGCTACACCTTC
>TRBD1|-|TRBV29-1|TRBJ2-7
CSAKRDRAYEQYF
TGCAGCGCTAAAAGGGACAGGGCCTACGAGCAGTACTTC
>-|-|TRBV5-1|TRBJ2-2
CASSSNFGGAPPGELFF
TGCGCCAGCAGCTCGAACTTCGGCGGGGCACCCCCCGGGGAGCTGTTTTTT
>-|-|TRBV3-1/TRBV3-2|TRBJ1-1
CASSLQYMNTEAFF
TGTGCCAGCAGCCTACAGTACATGAACACTGAAGCTTTCTTT
>TRBD1|-|TRBV18|TRBJ1-2
CASSPASLQGGDGYTF
TGTGCCAGCTCACCAGCTTCTTTACAGGGGGGCGATGGCTACACCTTC
>-|-|TRBV5-1|TRBJ2-3
CASNIDGTDTQYF
TGCGCCAGCAACATCGACGGGACAGATACGCAGTATTTT
>TRBD2|-|TRBV19|TRBJ2-2
CASSALLALTNTGELFF
TGTGCCAGTAGTGCCCTACTAGCGCTTACGAACACCGGGGAGCTGTTTTTT
>-|-|TRBV10-2|TRBJ2-4
CASRPGDIQYF
TGCGCCAGCAGGCCGGGGGACATTCAGTACTTC
>-|-|TRBV9|TRBJ1-2
CASSVGSWGEGYTF
TGTGCCAGCAGCGTAGGCTCCTGGGGGGAAGGCTACACCTTC
>TRBD1|-|TRBV30|TRBJ1-6
CAWAPTGFSPLHF
TGTGCCTGGGCCCCGACAGGGTTCTCACCCCTCCACTTT
>-|-|TRBV27|TRBJ1-5
CASRGAGLNQPQHF
TGTGCCAGCAGGGGGGCAGGCCTCAATCAGCCCCAGCATTTT
>-|few|TRBV19|TRBJ1-6
CASSAGGYNNSPLHF
TGTGCCAGTTCTGCGGGGGGCTACAATAATTCACCCCTCCACTTT
>TRBD2|-|TRBV5-1|TRBJ2-7
CASSHLAGDLSYEQYF
TGCGCCAGCAGCCATCTAGCGGGGGACCTCTCCTACGAGCAGTACTTC
>-|-|TRBV28|TRBJ2-2
CASSLPPGQGGNTGELFF
TGTGCCAGCAGTTTACCCCCTGGGCAGGGGGGGAACACCGGGGAGCTGTTTTTT
>-|-|TRBV9|TRBJ2-2
CASSGTRTGELFF
TGTGCCAGCAGCGGGACTCGGACCGGGGAGCTGTTTTTT
>TRBD1|few|TRBV5-5|TRBJ1-6
CASSLDRNNSPLHF
TGTGCCAGCAGCCTGGACAGGAATAATTCACCCCTCCACTTT
>-|-|TRBV18|TRBJ2-6
CASSPPRSAGANVLTF
TGTGCCAGCTCACCACCCAGGTCGGCCGGGGCCAACGTCCTGACTTTC
>-|-|TRBV5-1|TRBJ1-6
CASSLAGGSGNSPLHF
TGCGCCAGCAGCTTGGCCGGGGGGTCGGGGAATTCACCCCTCCACTTT
>-|few|TRBV28|TRBJ1-5
CASFTGEKNQPQHF
TGTGCCAGCTTCACGGGGGAAAAGAATCAGCCCCAGCATTTT
>-|-|TRBV10-2|TRBJ2-1
CASSSRAEQFF
TGCGCCAGCAGCTCTAGAGCTGAGCAGTTCTTC
>-|-|TRBV15|TRBJ2-2
CATSRGGSRNTGELFF
TGTGCCACCAGCAGAGGAGGGTCTAGGAACACCGGGGAGCTGTTTTTT
>TRBD1|few|TRBV5-1|TRBJ2-7
CASRVSGGFEEQYF
TGCGCCAGCCGCGTTTCAGGGGGCTTCGAAGAGCAGTACTTC
>TRBD1|-|TRBV11-2|TRBJ1-5
CASSLTGVGNQPQHF
TGTGCCAGCAGCCTCACAGGGGTCGGCAATCAGCCCCAGCATTTT
>-|-|TRBV30|TRBJ1-5
CAWSRDTNQPQHF
TGTGCCTGGAGTCGAGACACCAATCAGCCCCAGCATTTT
>-|-|TRBV9|TRBJ1-6
CASSVAPGDNSPLHF
TGTGCCAGCAGCGTGGCCCCCGGAGATAATTCACCCCTCCACTTT
>TRBD1|-|TRBV28|TRBJ1-6
CASSLYRRGISPLHF
TGTGCCAGCAGTTTATATCGCAGGGGGATCTCACCCCTCCACTTT
>TRBD1|-|TRBV24-1|TRBJ1-5
CATSDRTGGLQPQHF
TGTGCCACCAGTGATCGGACAGGGGGCCTTCAGCCCCAGCATTTT
>TRBD2|-|TRBV5-4|TRBJ2-5
CASSFLAGGVETQYF
TGTGCCAGCAGCTTCTTAGCGGGGGGGGTAGAGACCCAGTACTTC
>TRBD2|-|TRBV13|TRBJ2-1
CASSLLISLGLAGAPDNEQFF
TGTGCCAGCAGCCTCCTAATAAGCTTGGGACTAGCGGGGGCACCAGACAATGAGCAGTTCTTC
>-|-|TRBV9|TRBJ1-1
CASSVGGADTEAFF
TGTGCCAGCAGCGTAGGCGGGGCCGACACTGAAGCTTTCTTT